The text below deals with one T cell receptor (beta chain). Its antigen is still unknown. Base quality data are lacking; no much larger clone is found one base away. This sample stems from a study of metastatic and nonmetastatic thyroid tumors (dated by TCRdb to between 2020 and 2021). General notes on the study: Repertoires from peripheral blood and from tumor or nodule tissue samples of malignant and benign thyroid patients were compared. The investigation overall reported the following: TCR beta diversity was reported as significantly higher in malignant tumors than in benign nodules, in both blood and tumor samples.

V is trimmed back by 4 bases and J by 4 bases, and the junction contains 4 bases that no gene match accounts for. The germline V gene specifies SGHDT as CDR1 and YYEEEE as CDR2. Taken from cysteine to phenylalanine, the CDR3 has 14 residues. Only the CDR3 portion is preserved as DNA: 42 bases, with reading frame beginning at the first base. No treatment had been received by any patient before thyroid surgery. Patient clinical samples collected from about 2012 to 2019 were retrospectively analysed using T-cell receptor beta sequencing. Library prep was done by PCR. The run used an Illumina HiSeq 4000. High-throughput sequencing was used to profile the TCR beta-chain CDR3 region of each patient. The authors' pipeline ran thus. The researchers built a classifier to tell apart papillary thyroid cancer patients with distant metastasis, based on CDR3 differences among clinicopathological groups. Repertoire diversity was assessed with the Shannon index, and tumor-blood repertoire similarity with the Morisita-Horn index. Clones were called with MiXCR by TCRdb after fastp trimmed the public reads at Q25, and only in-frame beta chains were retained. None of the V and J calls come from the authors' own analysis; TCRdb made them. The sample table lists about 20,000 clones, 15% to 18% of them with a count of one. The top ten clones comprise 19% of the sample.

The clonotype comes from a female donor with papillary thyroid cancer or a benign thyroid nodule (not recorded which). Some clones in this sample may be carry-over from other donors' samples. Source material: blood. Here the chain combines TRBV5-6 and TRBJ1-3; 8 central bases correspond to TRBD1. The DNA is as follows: TGTGCCAGCAGCGGACAGGGAACCGGAAACACCATATATTTT. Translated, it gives CASSGQGTGNTIYF.